This T cell receptor (beta chain) is from a study of blood T cell repertoires in COVID-19 (dated by TCRdb to about 2020). For the study in its entirety: Samples from collaborators originated in the United States, Italy and Spain and spanned both the acute and convalescent phases of COVID-19. The prospective study material was composed of cDNA or gDNA derived from T cells, B-cell-depleted T cells, or PBMCs. The dataset comprised deeply sampled blood TCRbeta repertoires from subjects exposed to, actively infected with, or recovered from COVID-19. The repertoires were released in a freely available public database meant as a resource for research on the immune response to SARS-CoV-2. The samples were drawn from two sources: the first 160 participants of the ongoing ImmuneRACE study, and 1,254 subjects contributed by 6 global collaborators. Nearly every sample came with metadata listing a de-identified subject ID, COVID-19 status, age in years and sex. Where available, HLA class I and class II types were obtained from metadata supplied by the sample provider rather than from assay-based typing.

The CDR3 runs 13 residues from the cysteine to the phenylalanine. The kept DNA is CDR3 alone, 39 bases in frame from the first base. At the junction V is shortened by 3 bases and J by 2 bases, with 7 bases in between. The germline V gene provides CDR1 MNHEY and CDR2 SVGAGI. The immunoSEQ Assay, a bias-controlled multiplex PCR, was used to amplify TCRbeta CDR3 regions from genomic DNA. Concerning the study's data processing: The number of nucleated cells in each sample was estimated from the amplification of reference gene primers within the assay. To quantify the absolute abundance of each unique TCRbeta CDR3 rearrangement, sequence reads were collapsed and filtered. For each sample, productive Simpson clonality was calculated as the square root of Simpson's diversity index across productive rearrangements. Entries here come from immuneACCESS through TCRdb and include only in-frame sequences with V and J called. Some clones fail to appear in such tables; in the studies checked, an unresolved V gene covers under half of the shortfall, and the cause of the remainder is unknown. D and trimming come from the DNA, and the V and J calls and clone size come from that table. The sample records roughly 250,000 clones, about 80% of which are singletons. The top ten clonotypes cover 15% to 19% of the sample.

To note about this clone: Its antigen is unknown. Base qualities were left out, and no much larger clone turns up one base away.

Results the study describes overall, beyond this receptor: The quantity of clinical and demographic metadata differed by source and by participant and was supplied without curation.

In Seattle, one collaborating source enrolled patients while the infection was active and tracked those patients longitudinally over the course of disease. The collaborating institutions used their own protocols to collect whole blood in K2EDTA tubes. For TCRbeta analysis, collaborators shipped samples in one of three forms: frozen whole blood, isolated PBMCs, or DNA extracted from either of those sample types. The sequenced sample was peripheral blood. The chain was built from TRBV6-5 and TRBJ1-2; a tentative D match to TRBD1 spans 5 bases. This TCR derives from a person aged 70 to 79 with COVID-19, enrolled during active disease. The CDR3 protein sequence reads: CASSYPGNYGYTF. At the DNA level, the sequence is TGTGCCAGCAGTTATCCAGGGAACTATGGCTACACCTTC.